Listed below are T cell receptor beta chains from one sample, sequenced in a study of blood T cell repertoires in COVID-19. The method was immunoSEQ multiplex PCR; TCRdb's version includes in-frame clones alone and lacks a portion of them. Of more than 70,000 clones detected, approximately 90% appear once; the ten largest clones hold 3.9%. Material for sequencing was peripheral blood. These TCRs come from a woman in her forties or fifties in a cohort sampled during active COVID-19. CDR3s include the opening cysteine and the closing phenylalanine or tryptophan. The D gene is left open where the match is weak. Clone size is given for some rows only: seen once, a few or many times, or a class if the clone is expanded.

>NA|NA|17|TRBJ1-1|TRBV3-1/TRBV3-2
TGTGCCAGCAGCCGCCTCCCGGGGGGTTGGGAGGGGTCTGAAGCTTTCTTT
CASSRLPGGWEGSEAFF
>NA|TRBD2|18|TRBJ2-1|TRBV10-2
TGCGCCAGTTGGGGGACGGGAGGGTCAACCAGCTCCTACAATGAGCAGTTCTTC
CASWGTGGSTSSYNEQFF
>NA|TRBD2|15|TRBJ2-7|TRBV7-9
TGTGCCAGCAGCTCTCCGGGACTAGCGGCCTACGAGCAGTACTTC
CASSSPGLAAYEQYF
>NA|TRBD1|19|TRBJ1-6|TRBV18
TGTGCCAGCTCACCGAACTTAAAACAGGGGAGCTCCTATAATTCACCCCTCCACTTT
CASSPNLKQGSSYNSPLHF
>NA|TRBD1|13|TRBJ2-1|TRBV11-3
TGTGCCAGCAGCCAAGGACAGGGGGGTTCAGGGCTCTTC
CASSQGQGGSGLF
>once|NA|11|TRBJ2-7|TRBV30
TGTGCCGGGGTCTCAGGTGCCGAGCAGTACTTC
CAGVSGAEQYF
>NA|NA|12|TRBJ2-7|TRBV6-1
TGTGCCAGCAGTGAACGCGGGTACGAGCAGTACTTC
CASSERGYEQYF
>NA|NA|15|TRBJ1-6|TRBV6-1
TGTGCCAGCAGTGAAGGAGTAGCCTTCAATTCACCCCTCCACTTT
CASSEGVAFNSPLHF
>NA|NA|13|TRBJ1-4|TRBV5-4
TGTGCCAGCAGCTTGGATTACGGTGAAAAACTGTTTTTT
CASSLDYGEKLFF
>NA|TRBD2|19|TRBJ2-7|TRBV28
TGTGCCAGCAGCTTTATTACGGGGGCGGGAGGTAAAACGAACTACGAGCAGTACTTC
CASSFITGAGGKTNYEQYF
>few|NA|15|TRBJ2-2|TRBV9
TGTGCCAGCAGCTCCCCACTACCTTCACCCGGGGAGCTGTTTTTT
CASSSPLPSPGELFF
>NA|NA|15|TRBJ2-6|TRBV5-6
TGTGCCAGCAGTTTCGGGATTTCTGGGGCCAACGTCCTGACTTTC
CASSFGISGANVLTF
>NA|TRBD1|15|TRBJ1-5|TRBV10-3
TGTGCCATCAGTGTGGGTCTGGACAGGGATCAGCCCCAGCATTTT
CAISVGLDRDQPQHF
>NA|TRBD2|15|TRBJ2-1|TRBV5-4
TGTGCCAGCAGCGGCAGACTAGCGGGAGTTAGTGAGCAGTTCTTC
CASSGRLAGVSEQFF
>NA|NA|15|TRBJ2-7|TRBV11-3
TGTGCCAGCAGCGCTGGAATGACAGCTAACTACGAGCAGTACTTC
CASSAGMTANYEQYF